These 20 T cell receptor beta chains share one sample of origin, sequenced in a study of response to subunit inactivated influenza vaccine. TCRdb analysed the RT-PCR reads with MiXCR anew, one entry per CDR3 protein. The sample lists more than 600,000 distinct CDR3 sequences, approximately 18% seen once, with approximately 10% in the top ten. The sample was PBMCs from blood, taken 5 to 6 days after vaccination. All receptors come from a man in his fifties who received an inactivated influenza vaccine.

This clonotype was picked up a small number of times. The rearrangement links TRBV20-1 to TRBJ2-5; D is possibly TRBD1 (5 bases). The CDR3 contains 14 residues. Trimming shortened V by 5 bases and J by 1 base, and 14 bases separated the two germline ends. The germline CDR1 and CDR2 sequences are DFQATT and SNEGSKA (reference sequence). CDR3 sequence (DNA): TGCAGTGCTGCCCCCCAGGGATTCCAAGAGACCCAGTACTTC. Translation gives CSAAPQGFQETQYF.

The CDR3 nucleotides read TGTGCCAGCAGTTCGTGGACACGAGCCCCACACTCCTACGAGCAGTACTTC. This encodes CASSSWTRAPHSYEQYF. The rearrangement uses TRBV28 and TRBJ2-7, with D maybe TRBD1 (5 bases). The CDR3 has 17 amino acids. Trimming left V 4 bases short and J 0 bases short, with 19 bases between. The germline gives CDR1 MDHEN, CDR2 SYDVKM. Full variable domain (rest looked up from reference TRBV28 and TRBJ2-7): DVKVTQSSRYLVKRTGEKVFLECVQDMDHENMFWYRQDPGLGLRLIYFSYDVKMKEKGDIPEGYSVSREKKERFSLILESASTNQTSMYLCASSSWTRAPHSYEQYFGPGTRLTVT.

Only a few counts were recorded for this clonotype. The chain links TRBV7-3 to TRBJ2-1, with TRBD2 matching 10 bases. V lost 1 base to trimming and J lost 8 bases; unmatched junction nucleotides: 11. The CDR3 is 17 amino acids. Per the germline V gene, CDR1 is SGHTA and CDR2 is FQGTGA. The CDR3 sequence: CASSLMAAGGGIDEQFF. In nucleotides, the CDR3 is TGTGCCAGCAGCTTAATGGCAGCGGGAGGGGGAATCGATGAGCAGTTCTTC.

This clonotype was seen a few times. The genes are TRBV7-9 and TRBJ2-5; D is undetermined. Trimming pared 6 bases from V and 5 bases from J, leaving 10 bases between. Germline loops: CDR1 SEHNR, CDR2 FQNEAQ (reference sequence). This CDR3 has 12 amino acids. The CDR3 bases are TGTGCCAGCAGGCAGACCACGGAGACCCAGTACTTC. It yields the protein CASRQTTETQYF.

There are many counts of this clonotype. The chain joins TRBV5-1 to TRBJ2-1; perhaps TRBD1 as D (5 bases). V dropped 5 bases and J dropped 5 bases, with 14 bases sitting between them. The germline V gene has CDR1 SGHRS and CDR2 YFSETQ. There are 14 residues in the CDR3. This chain's CDR3 is CASSYNTGNNEQFF. The CDR3 DNA follows: TGCGCCAGCAGTTACAATACAGGCAACAATGAGCAGTTCTTC.

The chain recombines TRBV5-6 with TRBJ2-7, with 7 bases identical to TRBD1. Per germline, CDR1 SGHDT and CDR2 YYEEEE. This CDR3 contains 12 residues. J lost 12 bases, V lost 6 bases, and 12 bases had no gene match. As DNA, the CDR3 is TGTGCCAGCACCTTCGGGACAGCCAGCTTGTACTTC. Protein sequence: CASTFGTASLYF.

This clonotype was found a few times. The J gene is TRBJ1-2, the V gene TRBV6-1; 9 nucleotides line up with TRBD1. After removal of 6 bases from V and 6 bases from J, the junction contained 8 bases not matched to a gene. The CDR3 loop spans 14 amino acids. Germline CDR1 reads MNHNS; CDR2 reads SASEGT. The CDR3 loop reads CASSLTGGEDGYTF. CDR3 bases: TGTGCCAGCAGCCTAACAGGGGGCGAAGATGGCTACACCTTC.

The chain employs TRBV5-1 and TRBJ2-7, with D unresolved. The germline V gene has CDR1 SGHRS and CDR2 YFSETQ. CDR3 length equals 14 residues. The ends were cut back, 0 bases at V and 3 bases at J, with 10 bases in the middle. The CDR3 DNA sequence: TGCGCCAGCAGCTTGGTGTCAGCCAGCTACGAGCAGTACTTC. It yields the protein CASSLVSASYEQYF. The full variable domain, in which reference TRBV5-1 and TRBJ2-7 provide the parts outside the CDR3, is KAGVTQTPRYLIKTRGQQVTLSCSPISGHRSVSWYQQTPGQGLQFLFEYFSETQRNKGNFPGRFSGRQFSNSRSEMNVSTLELGDSALYLCASSLVSASYEQYFGPGTRLTVT.

V is TRBV4-2 and J is TRBJ1-2, with D unresolved. The CDR3 is 14 amino acids. The V end lost 0 bases, the J end lost 6 bases, and 11 bases lay between the germline ends. In germline, CDR1 is LGHNA, CDR2 YNFKEQ. CDR3 sequence reads: CASSQDGGIHGYTF. The CDR3, as DNA: TGTGCCAGCAGCCAAGATGGAGGGATCCATGGCTACACCTTC.

The sample holds a few counts of this clonotype. V usage is TRBV25-1 and J usage is TRBJ1-1; no definite D call. The CDR3 sequence is 13 residues long. V was cut by 3 bases and J by 4 bases, with 9 bases left in between. Germline V gives CDR1 MGHDK, CDR2 SYGVNS. In DNA form, the CDR3 reads TGTGCCAGCAGTGAGGCCATTGGCACTGAAGCTTTCTTT. Encoded protein: CASSEAIGTEAFF.

Comments on this clonotype: A read error may account for a junction end that differs from germline. The rearrangement links TRBV20-1 to TRBJ2-5, with D uncertain. The CDR3 consists of 10 residues. CDR1 is DFQATT and CDR2 is SNEGSKA in the germline V gene (reference sequence). CDR3 residues: CSARKEIQYF. As DNA, the CDR3 is TGCAGTGCTAGAAAAGAGATCCAGTACTTC.

This clonotype was detected only a few times. The chain carries TRBV7-8 and TRBJ2-1; 7 bases are a match to TRBD2. From germline, CDR1 is SGHVS and CDR2 FQNEAQ. The CDR3 extends over 18 amino acids. V lost 5 bases to trimming and J lost 4 bases; unmatched junction nucleotides: 17. CDR3 sequence reads: CASSPTRGGTGRYNEQFF. The CDR3 DNA reads as TGTGCCAGCAGCCCCACGCGGGGAGGGACCGGTCGTTACAATGAGCAGTTCTTC.

The chain recombines TRBV5-6 with TRBJ2-6, with TRBD1 as a possible D gene (5 bases). Trimming removed 0 bases from V and 4 bases from J, with 11 bases in between. The germline V gene has CDR1 SGHDT and CDR2 YYEEEE. The CDR3 spans 16 residues. CDR3 in amino acids: CASSLDMGHGANVLTF. The DNA for the CDR3 is TGTGCCAGCAGCTTGGACATGGGGCACGGGGCCAACGTCCTGACTTTC.

This clonotype was seen a few times. The chain employs TRBV6-1 and TRBJ2-7, with TRBD2 identical over 8 bases. J was trimmed by 4 bases and V by 7 bases; bases with no gene match: 9. The germline V gene encodes CDR1 MNHNS and CDR2 SASEGT. The CDR3 contains 14 residues. As DNA, the CDR3 is TGTGCCAGCACCCCTAGGACTAGCCGGTACGAGCAGTACTTC. This gives the protein CASTPRTSRYEQYF.

This clonotype was observed a few times. The chain employs TRBV7-2 and TRBJ2-5; 10 nucleotides agree with TRBD1. From germline, CDR1 is SGHTA and CDR2 FQGNSA. The CDR3 is 17 amino acids. The V segment lost 5 bases and the J segment 1 base; nucleotides outside the gene matches: 10. The CDR3 DNA sequence: TGTGCCAGCAGCAGACCAACCGGGACAGGGGCCCAAGAGACCCAGTACTTC. Its translation is CASSRPTGTGAQETQYF.

The DNA of the CDR3 is TGCAGTGCTATCCCGGCAGGGGGCCCTCAGTTCTTC. Its translation: CSAIPAGGPQFF. This chain joins TRBV20-1 and TRBJ2-1; 8 bases are a match to TRBD1. The CDR3 contains 12 residues. Germline CDR1 DFQATT, CDR2 SNEGSKA (reference sequence). V trimming: 4 bases; J trimming: 13 bases; junction bases outside the gene matches: 9.

The chain carries TRBV7-2 and TRBJ2-3, with TRBD2 matching 14 bases. Germline assignment: CDR1 SGHTA and CDR2 FQGNSA. V trimming: 5 bases; J trimming: 9 bases; junction bases outside the gene matches: 10. The CDR3 sequence is 16 residues long. DNA of the CDR3: TGTGCCAGCAGCGCCCGGACTAGCGGGAGGAGTCGGACGCAGTATTTT. Its translation: CASSARTSGRSRTQYF.

This clonotype occurred a few times. This rearrangement joins TRBV14 to TRBJ2-1, with D hard to call. Germline CDR1 reads SGHDN; CDR2 reads FVKESK. V was trimmed by 2 bases and J by 9 bases, leaving 11 bases between them. CDR3 size: 13 residues. The CDR3 region has the DNA TGTGCCAGCAGCCAAAATTGGTCCAGTGAGCAGTTCTTC. This encodes CASSQNWSSEQFF.

This clonotype was picked up a small number of times. This chain links TRBV5-5 with TRBJ1-6, with D unclear. This CDR3 comprises 14 residues. V was clipped by 3 bases and J by 3 bases, with 7 bases between them. CDR1 is SGHKS, CDR2 YYEKEE, per germline (reference sequence). CDR3 nucleotide sequence: TGTGCCAGCAGCTCCCAGCTCTATAATTCACCCCTCCACTTT. Its protein is CASSSQLYNSPLHF.

V gene TRBV12-3 or TRBV12-4 combines with J gene TRBJ2-6, with D perhaps given as TRBD1 or TRBD2 (5 bases each). V shed 1 base and J shed 0 bases, with 10 bases lying between them. CDR3 size: 17 residues. CDR3 residues: CASSLGGTYSGANVLTF. The CDR3, as DNA: TGTGCCAGCAGTTTAGGAGGGACGTACTCTGGGGCCAACGTCCTGACTTTC.